This TCR beta chain was profiled in a study of T cell repertoires in cytomegalovirus infection. In the study overall: CMV epitopes in the study were HLA-C-restricted (recently identified) and HLA-B-restricted (well studied). The public TCR beta signatures pointed to both CMV infection and matching HLA type. General study points: The study found HLA-C-restricted CMV-specific TCR beta clonotypes dominating the ex vivo response. CMV carriers with the relevant HLA were identified by cumulative public TCR beta family frequency.

TCRdb itself ran the reads through MiXCR, one entry per CDR3 protein. The sample includes roughly 860,000 distinct CDR3 sequences, about 30% of them seen just once. The germline V gene encodes CDR1 SEHNR and CDR2 FQNEAQ (reference sequence). Trimming took 5 bases from V and 5 from J, leaving 13 bases between them. The CDR3 runs to 14 residues. The sample holds a few counts of this clonotype. The antigen remains undetermined. The sample in question was cultured CD8+ T cells from PBMCs, obtained from culture after CMV antigen stimulation. The chain has TRBV7-9 and TRBJ2-1; D possibly corresponds to TRBD1 (6 bases). The TCR originated in a human donor in good health (CMV status not recorded). Some clones in this sample may be carry-over from other donors' samples. The CDR3 spells CASSPRTVNNEQFF. CDR3 DNA sequence: TGTGCCAGCAGCCCTAGGACAGTCAACAATGAGCAGTTCTTC.